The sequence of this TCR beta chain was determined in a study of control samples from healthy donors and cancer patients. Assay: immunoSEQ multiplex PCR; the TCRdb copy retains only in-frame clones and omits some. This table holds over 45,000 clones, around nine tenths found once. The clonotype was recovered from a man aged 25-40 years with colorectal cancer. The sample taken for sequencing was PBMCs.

The CDR3 DNA follows: TGTGCCAGCAGTTCGGGGCCTGACAATTCCCAGTACTTC. This encodes CASSSGPDNSQYF. This sequence joins TRBV6-5 and TRBJ2-5; D tentatively fits TRBD1 or TRBD2 (5 bases each). The germline gives CDR1 MNHEY, CDR2 SVGAGI. The ends were cut back, 4 bases at V and 9 bases at J, with 15 bases in the middle. The CDR3 extends over 13 amino acids.